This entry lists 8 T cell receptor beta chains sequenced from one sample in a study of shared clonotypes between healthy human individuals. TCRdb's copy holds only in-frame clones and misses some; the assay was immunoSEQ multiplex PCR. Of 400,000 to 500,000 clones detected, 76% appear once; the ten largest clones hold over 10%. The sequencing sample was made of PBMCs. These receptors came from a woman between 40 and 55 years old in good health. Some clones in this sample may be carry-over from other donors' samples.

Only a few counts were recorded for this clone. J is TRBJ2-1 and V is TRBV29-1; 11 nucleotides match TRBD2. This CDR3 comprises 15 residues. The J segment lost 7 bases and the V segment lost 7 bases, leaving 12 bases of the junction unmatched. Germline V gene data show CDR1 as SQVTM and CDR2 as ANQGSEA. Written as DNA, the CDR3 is TGCAGCGCTGCTATAGCGGGAGGGTTTGGGAATGAGCAGTTCTTC. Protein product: CSAAIAGGFGNEQFF.

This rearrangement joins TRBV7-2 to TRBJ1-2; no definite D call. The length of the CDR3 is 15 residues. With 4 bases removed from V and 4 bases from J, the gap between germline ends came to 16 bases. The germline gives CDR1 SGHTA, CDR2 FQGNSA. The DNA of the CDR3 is TGTGCCAGCAGCTCGCCAACAAGACCGGGCTATGGCTACACCTTC. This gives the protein CASSSPTRPGYGYTF.

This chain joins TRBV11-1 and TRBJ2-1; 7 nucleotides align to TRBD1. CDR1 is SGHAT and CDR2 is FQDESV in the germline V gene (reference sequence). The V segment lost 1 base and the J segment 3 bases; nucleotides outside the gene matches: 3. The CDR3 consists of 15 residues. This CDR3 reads CASSLEGQIYNEQFF. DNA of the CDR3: TGTGCCAGCAGCTTAGAGGGACAGATCTACAATGAGCAGTTCTTC.

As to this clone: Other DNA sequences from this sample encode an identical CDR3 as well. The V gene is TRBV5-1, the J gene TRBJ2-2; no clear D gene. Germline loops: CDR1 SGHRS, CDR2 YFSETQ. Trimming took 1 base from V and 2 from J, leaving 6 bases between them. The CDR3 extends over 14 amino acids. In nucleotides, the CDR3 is TGCGCCAGCAGCTTGAACCGAAACACCGGGGAGCTGTTTTTT. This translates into CASSLNRNTGELFF. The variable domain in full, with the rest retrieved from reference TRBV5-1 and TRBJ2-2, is KAGVTQTPRYLIKTRGQQVTLSCSPISGHRSVSWYQQTPGQGLQFLFEYFSETQRNKGNFPGRFSGRQFSNSRSEMNVSTLELGDSALYLCASSLNRNTGELFFGEGSRLTVL.

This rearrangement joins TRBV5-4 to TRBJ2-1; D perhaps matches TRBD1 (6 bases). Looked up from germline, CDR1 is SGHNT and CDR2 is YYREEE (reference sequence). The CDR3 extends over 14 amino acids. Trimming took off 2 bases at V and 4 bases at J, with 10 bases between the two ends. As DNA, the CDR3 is TGTGCCAGCAGCTTAACACAGGGTTACAATGAGCAGTTCTTC. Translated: CASSLTQGYNEQFF.

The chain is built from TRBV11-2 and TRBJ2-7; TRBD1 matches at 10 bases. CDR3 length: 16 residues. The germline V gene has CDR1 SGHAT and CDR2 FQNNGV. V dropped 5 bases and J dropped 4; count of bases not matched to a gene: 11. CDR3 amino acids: CASSPRTGGGGYEQYF. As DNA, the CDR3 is TGTGCCAGCAGCCCCCGGACAGGGGGAGGGGGGTACGAGCAGTACTTC.

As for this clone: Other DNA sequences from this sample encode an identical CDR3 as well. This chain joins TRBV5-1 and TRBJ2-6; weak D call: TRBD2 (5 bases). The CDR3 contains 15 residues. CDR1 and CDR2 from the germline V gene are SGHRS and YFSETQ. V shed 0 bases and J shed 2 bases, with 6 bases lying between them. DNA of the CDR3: TGCGCCAGCAGCTTGGAGGGAGCTGGGGCCAACGTCCTGACTTTC. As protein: CASSLEGAGANVLTF.

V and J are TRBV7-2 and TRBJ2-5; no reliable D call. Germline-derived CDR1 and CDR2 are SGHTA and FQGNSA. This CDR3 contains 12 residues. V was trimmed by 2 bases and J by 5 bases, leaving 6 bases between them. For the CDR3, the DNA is TGTGCCAGCAGCTTACGTGGGGAGACCCAGTACTTC. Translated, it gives CASSLRGETQYF. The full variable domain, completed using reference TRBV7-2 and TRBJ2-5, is GAGVSQSPSNKVTEKGKDVELRCDPISGHTALYWYRQSLGQGLEFLIYFQGNSAPDKSGLPSDRFSAERTGGSVSTLTIQRTQQEDSAVYLCASSLRGETQYFGPGTRLLVL.